One T cell receptor beta chain is described in this entry. This sample is drawn from a study of CD8 T cells in Susac syndrome. The RNA input was roughly 0.45 to 1 ug, and it was reverse transcribed with random hexamers. TCRdb re-analysed the immunoSEQ multiplex PCR reads in MiXCR, keeping a single row per CDR3 protein. The sample includes approximately 130,000 distinct CDR3 sequences, 91% seen only once; the top ten take over 0.2%. V was trimmed by 0 bases and J by 7 bases, leaving 9 bases between them. This CDR3 comprises 14 residues. Germline values: CDR1 KGHDR, CDR2 SFDVKD. The chain couples TRBV24-1 to TRBJ2-1; D is tentatively TRBD1 or TRBD2 (5 bases each). This TCR was recovered from a human donor with multiple sclerosis. The sample comprised CD8+ T cells from PBMCs. CDR3 residues: CATSDLRGENEQFF. The CDR3 nucleotides are TGTGCCACCAGTGATTTGAGAGGGGAGAATGAGCAGTTCTTC.